These T cell receptor beta chains were read from a single sample in a study of cytomegalovirus exposure and HLA in healthy donors. Libraries were prepared by immunoSEQ multiplex PCR; TCRdb keeps only in-frame clonotypes and omits some of them. The profile shows about 200,000 clones, approximately 80% of them singletons. The specimen was PBMCs. These receptors all come from a girl aged 10-17 years in good health and CMV-seronegative. Both conserved end residues are part of each CDR3. Each record gives: J gene, clone size, D gene, V gene, CDR3 DNA, CDR3 protein. The D gene is left open where the match is weak. Size tells how often a clone was seen (once, few, many) or the class of an expanded clone, and some rows leave it out.

>TRBJ2-5|.|TRBD1|TRBV25-1
TGTGCCAGCAGTGAAAAGGGACAGGGAGAGACCCAGTACTTC
CASSEKGQGETQYF
>TRBJ1-2|.|.|TRBV5-1
TGCGCCAGCAGCTGGTTCGGACAGACCTATGGCTACACCTTC
CASSWFGQTYGYTF
>TRBJ1-5|few|.|TRBV21-1
TGTGCCAGCAGCTATCGACTAAGGTCTTATAGCAATCAGCCCCAGCATTTT
CASSYRLRSYSNQPQHF
>TRBJ1-5|.|TRBD1|TRBV7-8
TGTGCCAGCAGCCCGGGGACAGGGGTTTATAGCAATCAGCCCCAGCATTTT
CASSPGTGVYSNQPQHF
>TRBJ2-3|.|TRBD1|TRBV7-9
TGTTCCAGCAGTTTACGGGGCACAGGGGGAACAGATACGCAGTATTTT
CSSSLRGTGGTDTQYF
>TRBJ2-5|.|.|TRBV14
TGTGCCAGCAGCCAAGCTTACAGATTCCAAGAGACCCAGTACTTC
CASSQAYRFQETQYF
>TRBJ2-7|.|TRBD2|TRBV28
TGTGCCAGCACCCCGGGACTAGCGGTGTTCCAAAGCTCCTACGAGCAGTACTTC
CASTPGLAVFQSSYEQYF
>TRBJ1-1|.|TRBD1|TRBV28
TGTGCCACCAGAGGGACAGCCATGAACACTGAAGCTTTCTTT
CATRGTAMNTEAFF
>TRBJ2-5|.|.|TRBV28
TGTGCCAGCAGTCCCCTAGGTCTTCAAGAGACCCAGTACTTC
CASSPLGLQETQYF
>TRBJ2-7|few|.|TRBV6-5
TGTGCCAGCAGTTCACCCGACGGGTACGAGCAGTACTTC
CASSSPDGYEQYF
>TRBJ2-2|.|.|TRBV28
TGTGCCAGCAGTTTATCGGGATGGGCCGGGGAGCTGTTTTTT
CASSLSGWAGELFF
>TRBJ1-1|.|.|TRBV6-4
TGTGCCAGCAGTCTGATGAGAGGGAGCACTGAAGCTTTCTTT
CASSLMRGSTEAFF
>TRBJ2-2|.|TRBD1|TRBV5-4
TGTGCCAGCAGCCCCTTAGACAGGGCGTCCGGGGAGCTGTTTTTT
CASSPLDRASGELFF
>TRBJ2-2|few|.|TRBV9
TGTGCCAGCAGCGTAGTGCGCACCGGGGAGCTGTTTTTT
CASSVVRTGELFF
>TRBJ2-6|.|.|TRBV28
TGTGCCAGCAGTTTAAACAGGGCCGGGGCCAACGTCCTGACTTTC
CASSLNRAGANVLTF
>TRBJ1-2|.|TRBD1|TRBV5-6
TGTGCCAGCAGCTTACCGGCAGGGGGCGAAGGATATGGCTACACCTTC
CASSLPAGGEGYGYTF
>TRBJ2-7|.|TRBD1|TRBV7-2
TGTGCCAGCAGCTTTGGACAGGGCTACGAGCAGTACTTC
CASSFGQGYEQYF
>TRBJ2-5|.|.|TRBV7-2
TGTGCCAGCAGCCTTCACACGTTACAAGAGACCCAGTACTTC
CASSLHTLQETQYF
>TRBJ2-7|.|.|TRBV12-1
TGTGCCAGCAGCTTTAACACTAGCGGGCATCCCTACGAGCAGTACTTC
CASSFNTSGHPYEQYF
>TRBJ2-3|.|TRBD2|TRBV7-2
TGTGCCAGCAGCTCGGGGGGGCGGGAAGATACGCAGTATTTT
CASSSGGREDTQYF
>TRBJ2-7|.|.|TRBV30
TGTGCCTGGAGTGTAGCTCTCTACGAGCAGTACTTC
CAWSVALYEQYF
>TRBJ1-2|.|.|TRBV28
TGTGCCAGCAGTTTGGAGGGTACACGAGTTAACTATGGCTACACCTTC
CASSLEGTRVNYGYTF
>TRBJ2-1|.|TRBD2|TRBV23-1
TGCGCCAGCAGTCACGGTGAGACTAGCGGGAGGTACAATGAGCAGTTCTTC
CASSHGETSGRYNEQFF
>TRBJ2-7|.|TRBD1|TRBV30
TGTGCCTGGAGTGCGGGACAGGGCTACGAGCAGTACTTC
CAWSAGQGYEQYF
>TRBJ2-7|.|.|TRBV27
TGTGCCAGCAGGCTTCGGGACTTAAGCGAGCAGTACTTC
CASRLRDLSEQYF
>TRBJ1-2|few|.|TRBV28
TGTGCCAGCAGTTTAGAGAGGCGGGGTGGCTACACCTTC
CASSLERRGGYTF
>TRBJ2-3|.|.|TRBV7-9
TGTGCCAGCAGCTTAGCGCAGACTAGTGTTGGGACAGATACGCAGTATTTT
CASSLAQTSVGTDTQYF
>TRBJ1-1|once|TRBD1|TRBV6-5
TGTGCCAGCAGTTTTGGGACAGGGGTGAACACTGAAGCTTTCTTT
CASSFGTGVNTEAFF
>TRBJ1-5|.|.|TRBV4-3
TGCGCCAGCAGCTTGGTTTCGGGGAGCAATCAGCCCCAGCATTTT
CASSLVSGSNQPQHF
>TRBJ2-3|.|TRBD2|TRBV5-6
TGTGCCAGCAGCCCAGCGGGAGATGCCGCAGATACACAGTATTTT
CASSPAGDAADTQYF
>TRBJ2-1|.|.|TRBV19
TGTGCCAGTAGTACCCGACGTGGGGGGTACAATGAGCAGTTCTTC
CASSTRRGGYNEQFF
>TRBJ1-2|.|TRBD1|TRBV5-4
TGTGCCAGCAGCGGAGAGACAGGGGCCCTCCCCTACTATGGCTACACCTTC
CASSGETGALPYYGYTF
>TRBJ1-1|.|.|TRBV28
TGTGCCAGCAGTCTACCCCAGGTTCAGGGTTCTGAAGCTTTCTTT
CASSLPQVQGSEAFF
>TRBJ2-7|.|.|TRBV11-2
TGTGCCAGCAGCTTAGACCAAATAGGGGACGAGCAGTACTTC
CASSLDQIGDEQYF
>TRBJ2-5|.|.|TRBV7-3
TGTGCCAGCAGCCCAGAAGGGGCAGGGGCCCAGTACTTC
CASSPEGAGAQYF
>TRBJ2-7|.|.|TRBV19
TGTGCCAGTAGTATCGGCGGGAACGAGCAGTACTTC
CASSIGGNEQYF
>TRBJ2-6|.|TRBD1|TRBV5-3
TGTGCCAGAAGCTCACCGGGACAGGAGAAATCTGGGGCCAACGTCCTGACTTTC
CARSSPGQEKSGANVLTF
>TRBJ2-2|.|TRBD1|TRBV7-9
TGTGCCAGCAGCCTAAAGACAGGGCCGAACACCGGGGAGCTGTTTTTT
CASSLKTGPNTGELFF
>TRBJ1-2|.|.|TRBV28
TGTGCCAGCAGTTTCTCCGGGAGGTATGGCTACACCTTC
CASSFSGRYGYTF
>TRBJ2-2|.|.|TRBV10-3
TGTGCCATCAGTGAGCCCCGGACCGGGGCCGGGGAGCTGTTTTTT
CAISEPRTGAGELFF
>TRBJ2-3|.|.|TRBV5-1
TGCGCCAGCAGCCCGTGGGGGAGGACAGATACGCAGTATTTT
CASSPWGRTDTQYF
>TRBJ2-5|.|.|TRBV7-9
TGTGCCAGCAGCTTAGCGGGAGAGGTAAAAGAGACCCAGTACTTC
CASSLAGEVKETQYF
>TRBJ2-2|.|.|TRBV19
TGTGCCAGTAGTATACAGGACAGAAACACCGGGGAGCTGTTTTTT
CASSIQDRNTGELFF
>TRBJ1-5|.|.|TRBV7-9
TGTGCCAGCAGCGGAGGGGGGGGAAAAGGCAATCAGCCCCAGCATTTT
CASSGGGGKGNQPQHF
>TRBJ1-5|.|TRBD1|TRBV28
TGTGCCAGCAATTTACGAGACAGGGGGTATCAGCCCCAGCATTTT
CASNLRDRGYQPQHF
>TRBJ2-7|.|.|TRBV4-2
TGTGCCAGCAGCCAAGATGGGGGCTACCACAATTTTTCCTACGAGCAGTACTTC
CASSQDGGYHNFSYEQYF
>TRBJ2-7|.|.|TRBV30
TGTGCCTGGAGCCAGGGTTATTACGAGCAGTACTTC
CAWSQGYYEQYF
>TRBJ2-7|once|TRBD2|TRBV27
TGTGCCAGCAGTCCGGGACTATCGGCCTACGAGCAGTACTTC
CASSPGLSAYEQYF
>TRBJ2-1|.|TRBD2|TRBV2
TGTGCCAGCAAGGAGACTAGCGGGGTCTCACAGCAGTTCTTC
CASKETSGVSQQFF
>TRBJ2-2|.|.|TRBV5-5
TGTGCCAGCAGTTTGGCTAGGTTTACCGGGGAGCTGTTTTTT
CASSLARFTGELFF
>TRBJ1-5|.|.|TRBV7-2
TGTGCCAGCAGCTTGTACGCGAGATATAGCAATCAGCCCCAGCATTTT
CASSLYARYSNQPQHF
>TRBJ2-7|.|TRBD2|TRBV27
TGTGCCAGCAGTTTATCCAGACTAGCGGGCCTGGGGGAGCAGTACTTC
CASSLSRLAGLGEQYF
>TRBJ2-1|.|TRBD1|TRBV27
TGTGCCAGCAGTCCGACGGGGGACAGGGGGAACAATGAGCAGTTCTTC
CASSPTGDRGNNEQFF
>TRBJ2-5|few|.|TRBV6-1
TGTGCCAGCAGTAGTGACAGGCAAGAGACCCAGTACTTC
CASSSDRQETQYF
>TRBJ1-5|.|TRBD1|TRBV19
TGTGCCAGTAGTATTCGGGCAGGGGGGTCCCAGCCCCAGCATTTT
CASSIRAGGSQPQHF
>TRBJ2-7|once|TRBD2|TRBV5-1
TGCGCCAGCAGCTTGGCCCGGGGGGACTCCTCCTACGAGCAGTACTTC
CASSLARGDSSYEQYF
>TRBJ2-5|.|.|TRBV27
TGTGCCAGCAGTTCCATAGACAATCAAGAGACCCAGTACTTC
CASSSIDNQETQYF
>TRBJ2-5|.|TRBD2|TRBV9
TGTGCCAGCAGCGTTGACCCCTCTAGCGGGGGGGCGTCAGGGACCCAGTACTTC
CASSVDPSSGGASGTQYF
>TRBJ2-3|.|.|TRBV6-1
TGTGCCAGCAGTGAAACGCTGTTGGGCTTCACAGATACGCAGTATTTT
CASSETLLGFTDTQYF